This T cell receptor (beta chain) derives from a study of metastatic and nonmetastatic thyroid tumors. The entire patient cohort was treatment-naive prior to thyroid surgery. TCRdb used MiXCR to call clones anew from the PCR reads. Among 10,000 to 15,000 clones listed, about 27% were seen once. Germline lookup yields CDR1 LNHDA and CDR2 SQIVND (reference sequence). Trimming stripped 4 bases from V and 2 bases from J, with 9 bases between. This CDR3 has 13 residues. This clone counts as large. What was sequenced was tumor tissue. This clonotype originated in a female donor with papillary thyroid cancer or a benign thyroid nodule (not recorded which). Some clones in this sample may be carry-over from other donors' samples. The rearrangement uses TRBV19 and TRBJ2-7, with D perhaps matching TRBD2 (5 bases). The CDR3 bases are TGTGCCAGTAGTAGTACCGGGACCTACGAGCAGTACTTC. Amino acid sequence: CASSSTGTYEQYF.